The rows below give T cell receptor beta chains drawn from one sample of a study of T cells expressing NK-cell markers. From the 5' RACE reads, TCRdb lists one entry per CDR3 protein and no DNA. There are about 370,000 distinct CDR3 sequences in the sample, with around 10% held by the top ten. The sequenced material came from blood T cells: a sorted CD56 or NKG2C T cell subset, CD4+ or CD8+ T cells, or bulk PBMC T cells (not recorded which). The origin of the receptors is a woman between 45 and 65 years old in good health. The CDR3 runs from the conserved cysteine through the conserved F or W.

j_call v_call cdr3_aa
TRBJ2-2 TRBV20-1 CSARPLGGADTGELFF
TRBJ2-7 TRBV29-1 CSVVQASYEQYF
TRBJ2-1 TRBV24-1 CATSDSHTDRRQFF
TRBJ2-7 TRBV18 CASSPWEGEQYF
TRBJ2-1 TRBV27 CASSPIRDSEQFF
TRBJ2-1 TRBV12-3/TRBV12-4 CASSLRASGRVNEQFF
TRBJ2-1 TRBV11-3 CASSFLSSEQFF
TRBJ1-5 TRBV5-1 CASSPKGQGDQPQHF
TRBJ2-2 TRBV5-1 CASSLVGTVNTGELFF
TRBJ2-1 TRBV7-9 CASTTGRLGFF